This is a list of T cell receptor beta chains from one sample in a study of response to subunit inactivated influenza vaccine. TCRdb re-analysed the RT-PCR reads in MiXCR, keeping a single row per CDR3 protein. The sample consists of some 550,000 distinct CDR3 sequences, around a quarter of them appearing once. In addition, the sample was reused for a study of T cells expressing NK-cell markers.

The sequenced sample was CD4+ T cells sorted from PBMCs, obtained about 12 days after vaccination. These receptors were obtained from a man in his fifties or sixties who received an inactivated influenza vaccine. The CDR3 runs from the conserved cysteine through the conserved F or W. D genes are given only for firm matches. Rows give clone size only sometimes, using once, few, many, or a class for an expanded clone.

v_gene: TRBV7-2
abundance: -
d_gene: TRBD2
j_gene: TRBJ2-5
CDR3aa: CASSLVATSGSIETQYF
CDR3nt: TGTGCCAGCAGCTTAGTAGCTACTAGCGGGAGTATAGAGACCCAGTACTTC

v_gene: TRBV20-1
abundance: few
d_gene: TRBD1
j_gene: TRBJ2-3
CDR3aa: CSASTGGSDTQYF
CDR3nt: TGCAGTGCTAGCACAGGGGGATCAGATACGCAGTATTTT

v_gene: TRBV7-2
abundance: -
d_gene: TRBD1
j_gene: TRBJ2-3
CDR3aa: CASSYGQGGDTQYF
CDR3nt: TGTGCCAGCAGCTACGGACAGGGCGGAGATACGCAGTATTTT

v_gene: TRBV3-1
abundance: -
d_gene: -
j_gene: TRBJ2-5
CDR3aa: CASKLQGQETQYF
CDR3nt: TGTGCCAGCAAACTACAGGGCCAAGAGACCCAGTACTTC

v_gene: TRBV29-1
abundance: many
d_gene: -
j_gene: TRBJ1-5
CDR3aa: CSVRDNYNQPQHF
CDR3nt: TGCAGCGTTCGGGACAACTACAATCAGCCCCAGCATTTT

v_gene: TRBV10-1
abundance: few
d_gene: TRBD2
j_gene: TRBJ2-2
CDR3aa: CASSRLAGDYTGELFF
CDR3nt: TGCGCCAGCAGCCGACTAGCGGGGGATTACACCGGGGAGCTGTTTTTT

v_gene: TRBV3-1
abundance: -
d_gene: -
j_gene: TRBJ1-6
CDR3aa: CASSYSGQENSPLHF
CDR3nt: TGTGCCAGCAGCTATTCCGGGCAGGAGAATTCACCCCTCCACTTT

v_gene: TRBV20-1
abundance: -
d_gene: TRBD1
j_gene: TRBJ1-2
CDR3aa: CSARAVTGMHGYTF
CDR3nt: TGCAGTGCTAGAGCCGTGACAGGGATGCATGGCTACACCTTC

v_gene: TRBV15
abundance: many
d_gene: TRBD1
j_gene: TRBJ1-6
CDR3aa: CATTKFPGGNSPLHF
CDR3nt: TGTGCCACCACCAAATTCCCAGGGGGAAATTCACCCCTCCACTTT

v_gene: TRBV12-3/TRBV12-4
abundance: -
d_gene: -
j_gene: TRBJ2-7
CDR3aa: CASSLRSFYEQYF
CDR3nt: TGTGCCAGCAGTTTAAGGTCCTTCTACGAGCAGTACTTC

v_gene: TRBV12-3/TRBV12-4
abundance: once
d_gene: -
j_gene: TRBJ2-2
CDR3aa: CASSRDWVRELFF
CDR3nt: TGTGCCAGCAGTCGCGACTGGGTGCGGGAGCTGTTTTTT

v_gene: TRBV4-1
abundance: many
d_gene: TRBD1
j_gene: TRBJ2-5
CDR3aa: CASSPQGQGVETQYF
CDR3nt: TGCGCCAGCAGCCCTCAAGGACAGGGGGTAGAGACCCAGTACTTC

v_gene: TRBV5-1
abundance: -
d_gene: TRBD2
j_gene: TRBJ2-5
CDR3aa: CASSPDLAGQETQYF
CDR3nt: TGCGCCAGCAGCCCGGACCTAGCGGGACAAGAGACCCAGTACTTC

v_gene: TRBV18
abundance: -
d_gene: -
j_gene: TRBJ2-1
CDR3aa: CASSPPEGWYNEQFF
CDR3nt: TGTGCCAGCTCACCACCAGAGGGGTGGTACAATGAGCAGTTCTTC

v_gene: TRBV20-1
abundance: few
d_gene: -
j_gene: TRBJ2-7
CDR3aa: CSARPRTGVPLYEQYF
CDR3nt: TGCAGTGCTAGACCACGGACCGGGGTGCCTCTCTACGAGCAGTACTTC

v_gene: TRBV5-1
abundance: many
d_gene: -
j_gene: TRBJ1-3
CDR3aa: CASSLWGNSGNTIYF
CDR3nt: TGCGCCAGCAGCCTTTGGGGTAACTCTGGAAACACCATATATTTT

v_gene: TRBV4-1
abundance: -
d_gene: -
j_gene: TRBJ2-1
CDR3aa: CASSQDKVRDEQFF
CDR3nt: TGCGCCAGCAGCCAAGATAAAGTAAGGGATGAGCAGTTCTTC

v_gene: TRBV28
abundance: -
d_gene: -
j_gene: TRBJ2-7
CDR3aa: CASRPYEQYF
CDR3nt: TGTGCCAGCCGACCATACGAGCAGTACTTC

v_gene: TRBV27
abundance: few
d_gene: -
j_gene: TRBJ2-1
CDR3aa: CASSSGSSPTRFF
CDR3nt: TGTGCCAGCAGTTCCGGTTCTTCCCCCACACGATTCTTC

v_gene: TRBV5-4
abundance: few
d_gene: TRBD1
j_gene: TRBJ2-7
CDR3aa: CASSFDRGRYEQYF
CDR3nt: TGTGCCAGCAGCTTCGACAGGGGGCGGTACGAGCAGTACTTC

v_gene: TRBV3-1
abundance: -
d_gene: TRBD2
j_gene: TRBJ2-2
CDR3aa: CASSQGIGLAVLGELFF
CDR3nt: TGTGCCAGCAGCCAAGGAATTGGGCTAGCGGTCCTCGGGGAGCTGTTTTTT

v_gene: TRBV12-3/TRBV12-4
abundance: few
d_gene: -
j_gene: TRBJ2-5
CDR3aa: CASSLGTPQETQYF
CDR3nt: TGTGCCAGCAGTTTGGGGACTCCACAAGAGACCCAGTACTTC

v_gene: TRBV28
abundance: few
d_gene: TRBD1
j_gene: TRBJ2-7
CDR3aa: CASSFQGAQYEQYF
CDR3nt: TGTGCCAGCAGTTTTCAGGGGGCGCAGTACGAGCAGTACTTC

v_gene: TRBV4-2
abundance: few
d_gene: -
j_gene: TRBJ2-7
CDR3aa: CASSQEGGGSGIVYEQYF
CDR3nt: TGTGCCAGCAGCCAAGAAGGGGGCGGTAGCGGGATAGTTTACGAGCAGTACTTC

v_gene: TRBV12-3/TRBV12-4
abundance: many
d_gene: -
j_gene: TRBJ2-5
CDR3aa: CASSKGPEITTQYF
CDR3nt: TGTGCCAGCAGTAAAGGACCGGAGATTACTACCCAGTACTTC

v_gene: TRBV10-2
abundance: -
d_gene: -
j_gene: TRBJ2-5
CDR3aa: CASSDGGAIQETQYF
CDR3nt: TGCGCCAGCAGTGATGGGGGGGCCATCCAAGAGACCCAGTACTTC

v_gene: TRBV15
abundance: few
d_gene: TRBD1
j_gene: TRBJ2-3
CDR3aa: CATSREGTGAAQYF
CDR3nt: TGTGCCACCAGCAGAGAGGGAACAGGGGCCGCCCAGTATTTT

v_gene: TRBV10-3
abundance: few
d_gene: -
j_gene: TRBJ2-5
CDR3aa: CAISRQGGDQETQYF
CDR3nt: TGTGCCATCAGTCGACAGGGAGGGGACCAAGAGACCCAGTACTTC

v_gene: TRBV7-3
abundance: few
d_gene: -
j_gene: TRBJ1-1
CDR3aa: CASSLYEDTEAFF
CDR3nt: TGTGCCAGCAGCTTGTATGAGGACACTGAAGCTTTCTTT

v_gene: TRBV6-2/TRBV6-3
abundance: few
d_gene: TRBD1
j_gene: TRBJ1-5
CDR3aa: CASSRRQGNQPQHF
CDR3nt: TGTGCCAGCAGCCGCCGACAGGGGAATCAGCCCCAGCATTTT

v_gene: TRBV7-9
abundance: few
d_gene: TRBD1
j_gene: TRBJ1-2
CDR3aa: CASSGGDRVGYGYTF
CDR3nt: TGTGCCAGCAGCGGAGGAGACAGGGTGGGCTATGGCTACACCTTC

v_gene: TRBV12-3/TRBV12-4
abundance: few
d_gene: -
j_gene: TRBJ1-1
CDR3aa: CASSAIGVGEAFF
CDR3nt: TGTGCCAGCAGTGCCATAGGGGTTGGAGAAGCTTTCTTT

v_gene: TRBV6-2/TRBV6-3
abundance: -
d_gene: -
j_gene: TRBJ2-7
CDR3aa: CASRERPGEQYF
CDR3nt: TGTGCCAGCAGGGAACGCCCCGGCGAGCAGTACTTC

v_gene: TRBV12-3/TRBV12-4
abundance: many
d_gene: -
j_gene: TRBJ1-1
CDR3aa: CASSVGQRNTEAFF
CDR3nt: TGTGCCAGCAGTGTAGGACAGAGGAACACTGAAGCTTTCTTT

v_gene: TRBV29-1
abundance: many
d_gene: TRBD1
j_gene: TRBJ2-6
CDR3aa: CSARQGSGANVLTF
CDR3nt: TGCAGCGCCCGACAGGGCTCTGGGGCCAACGTCCTGACTTTC

v_gene: TRBV12-3/TRBV12-4
abundance: -
d_gene: -
j_gene: TRBJ2-1
CDR3aa: CASSLGGSHNEQFF
CDR3nt: TGTGCCAGCAGTTTAGGAGGCAGTCACAATGAGCAGTTCTTC

v_gene: TRBV7-9
abundance: -
d_gene: -
j_gene: TRBJ1-4
CDR3aa: CASSLVRGTNEKLFF
CDR3nt: TGTGCCAGCAGCTTAGTCAGAGGAACTAATGAAAAACTGTTTTTT

v_gene: TRBV20-1
abundance: few
d_gene: -
j_gene: TRBJ2-7
CDR3aa: CSAKVRDKNSYEQYF
CDR3nt: TGCAGTGCTAAAGTAAGGGACAAAAACTCCTACGAGCAGTACTTC

v_gene: TRBV29-1
abundance: -
d_gene: TRBD1
j_gene: TRBJ2-7
CDR3aa: CSVEGDRVSAYEQYF
CDR3nt: TGCAGCGTTGAGGGGGACAGGGTTTCAGCCTACGAGCAGTACTTC

v_gene: TRBV4-2
abundance: -
d_gene: -
j_gene: TRBJ2-7
CDR3aa: CASSQDPAGRGYEQYF
CDR3nt: TGTGCCAGCAGCCAAGATCCCGCGGGACGAGGTTACGAGCAGTACTTC

v_gene: TRBV6-1
abundance: -
d_gene: -
j_gene: TRBJ2-7
CDR3aa: CASRIEGPLPQQYF
CDR3nt: TGTGCCAGCAGAATCGAGGGGCCGCTCCCACAGCAGTACTTC

v_gene: TRBV21-1
abundance: -
d_gene: -
j_gene: TRBJ2-3
CDR3aa: CASSKAPTDCTDTQYF
CDR3nt: TGTGCCAGCAGCAAAGCGCCCACAGACTGCACAGATACGCAGTATTTT

v_gene: TRBV12-3/TRBV12-4
abundance: few
d_gene: TRBD1
j_gene: TRBJ1-2
CDR3aa: CASSHLRGGNGYTF
CDR3nt: TGTGCCAGCAGCCATCTCAGGGGGGGAAATGGCTACACCTTC

v_gene: TRBV20-1
abundance: few
d_gene: TRBD1
j_gene: TRBJ1-1
CDR3aa: CSARGQTMNTEAFF
CDR3nt: TGCAGTGCTAGGGGACAGACTATGAACACTGAAGCTTTCTTT

v_gene: TRBV30
abundance: -
d_gene: -
j_gene: TRBJ2-7
CDR3aa: CAWSVSSGTEQYF
CDR3nt: TGTGCCTGGAGTGTCAGTAGTGGGACCGAGCAGTACTTC

v_gene: TRBV4-2
abundance: -
d_gene: TRBD2
j_gene: TRBJ2-2
CDR3aa: CASSAGLASTGELFF
CDR3nt: TGTGCCAGCAGCGCGGGACTAGCGAGCACCGGGGAGCTGTTTTTT

v_gene: TRBV18
abundance: -
d_gene: -
j_gene: TRBJ2-4
CDR3aa: CASSPTAKNIQYF
CDR3nt: TGTGCCAGCTCACCCACGGCCAAAAACATTCAGTACTTC

v_gene: TRBV10-2
abundance: -
d_gene: -
j_gene: TRBJ1-4
CDR3aa: CASSEGSNEKLFF
CDR3nt: TGCGCCAGCAGTGAGGGTTCTAATGAAAAACTGTTTTTT